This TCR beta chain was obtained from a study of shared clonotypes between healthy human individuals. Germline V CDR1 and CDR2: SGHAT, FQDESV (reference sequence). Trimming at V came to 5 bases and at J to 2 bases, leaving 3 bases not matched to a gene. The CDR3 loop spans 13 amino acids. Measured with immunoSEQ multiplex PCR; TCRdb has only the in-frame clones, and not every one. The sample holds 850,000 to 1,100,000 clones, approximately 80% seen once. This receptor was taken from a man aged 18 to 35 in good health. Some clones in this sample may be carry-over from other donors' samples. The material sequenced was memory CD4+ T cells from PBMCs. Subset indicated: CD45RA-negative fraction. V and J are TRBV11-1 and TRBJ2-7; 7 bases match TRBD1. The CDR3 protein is CASSPTGAYEQYF. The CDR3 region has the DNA TGTGCCAGCAGCCCTACAGGGGCCTACGAGCAGTACTTC.